This T cell receptor beta chain was sequenced during a study of T cell repertoires in cytomegalovirus infection. General study findings and limits: Clonotype analysis showed dominance of the ex vivo response by HLA-C-restricted CMV-specific TCR beta clonotypes.

V gave up 7 bases and J gave up 6 bases, with 21 bases separating them. The CDR3 sequence is 15 residues long. Germline V gene lookup returns CDR1 SQVTM and CDR2 ANQGSEA. Each CDR3 protein gets one entry after TCRdb re-called the reads with MiXCR. The sample holds fewer than 900,000 distinct CDR3 sequences, around 29% seen once. This clonotype was counted a single time. Its antigen remains unknown. This specimen was cultured CD8+ T cells from PBMCs, taken from culture after CMV antigen stimulation. The receptor was isolated from a human donor in good health (CMV status not recorded). Some clones in this sample may be carry-over from other donors' samples. This chain joins TRBV29-1 and TRBJ2-2, with D possibly being TRBD1 (6 bases). The CDR3 nucleotides are TGCAGCGCCCCCCCGAGGGGGAAGTATGCCGGGGAGCTGTTTTTT. Protein sequence: CSAPPRGKYAGELFF.